These 15 T cell receptor beta chains came from one sample sequenced in a study of blood T cell repertoires in COVID-19. Here immunoSEQ multiplex PCR was the method, and the copy in TCRdb shows in-frame clones only, minus some. The sample carries 250,000 to 350,000 clones, approximately 81% recorded once. Source material: PBMCs or T cells enriched from blood (not recorded which). All receptors derive from a woman aged 45-65 years who had recovered from COVID-19.

V gene TRBV24-1 combines with J gene TRBJ1-1; D may be TRBD1 (6 bases). The CDR3 is 14 residues long. V was pared by 10 bases and J by 5 bases, with 19 bases between. From germline, CDR1 is KGHDR and CDR2 SFDVKD. Here the CDR3 reads CATNSRGFETEAFF. In DNA form, the CDR3 reads TGTGCCACGAACAGCAGGGGATTTGAGACTGAAGCTTTCTTT.

This chain links TRBV5-1 with TRBJ1-2; no definite D call. The germline V gene has CDR1 SGHRS and CDR2 YFSETQ. V was trimmed by 1 base and J by 2 bases, leaving 6 bases between them. The CDR3 covers 13 residues. The CDR3 spells CASSLIENYGYTF. CDR3 nucleotides: TGCGCCAGCAGCTTGATCGAGAACTATGGCTACACCTTC.

This clone was seen just once. CDR3 coding DNA: TGTGCCAGCAGCGCAGATGGGCTACCAAATCAGCCCCAGCATTTT. It translates to CASSADGLPNQPQHF. The rearrangement joins TRBV9 to TRBJ1-5; D not resolved. Between the trimmed V and J ends, which lost 3 bases and 4 bases, there was a span of 14 bases. The CDR3 totals 15 residues. Germline V gives CDR1 SGDLS, CDR2 YYNGEE.

The rearrangement links TRBV7-9 to TRBJ1-1; D is perhaps TRBD1 (6 bases). This CDR3 is built from 15 residues. V was clipped by 5 bases and J by 0 bases, with 13 bases between them. Germline V gene data show CDR1 as SEHNR and CDR2 as FQNEAQ (reference sequence). This CDR3 reads CASSQSGVMNTEAFF. In DNA form, the CDR3 reads TGTGCCAGCAGCCAGTCAGGGGTTATGAACACTGAAGCTTTCTTT.

The V call is TRBV7-9, the J call TRBJ1-2; TRBD1 is a possible D gene (6 bases). The V and J ends lost 2 bases and 6 bases respectively, with 19 bases between them. CDR1 and CDR2 (germline): SEHNR, FQNEAQ (reference sequence). CDR3 size: 16 residues. The CDR3 spells CASSLQGNVQGHGYTF. The CDR3 DNA is TGTGCCAGCAGCTTACAGGGAAACGTACAGGGCCATGGCTACACCTTC.

The J gene is TRBJ2-2, the V gene TRBV6-5; D might be TRBD2 (6 bases). Germline V CDR1 and CDR2: MNHEY, SVGAGI. Trimming took off 4 bases at V and 5 bases at J, with 17 bases between the two ends. This CDR3 contains 16 residues. The DNA of the CDR3 is TGTGCCAGCAGTTGGGGATGGGGGGTTCAAACCGGGGAGCTGTTTTTT. Its translation is CASSWGWGVQTGELFF.

There are a few counts of this clone. The V gene is TRBV5-1, the J gene TRBJ1-1, with D perhaps matching TRBD1 (6 bases). Germline CDR1 and CDR2: SGHRS and YFSETQ. Trimming removed 1 base at V and 1 base at J, with 11 bases between. This CDR3 has 15 amino acids. This chain's CDR3 is CASSLFTGKNTEAFF. The CDR3 DNA is TGCGCCAGCAGCTTGTTCACAGGGAAGAACACTGAAGCTTTCTTT.

The CDR3 here is CASSPSGQGSTGELFF. For the CDR3, the DNA is TGTGCCAGCTCACCATCGGGACAGGGGAGCACCGGGGAGCTGTTTTTT. The chain has TRBV18 and TRBJ2-2, with TRBD1 identical over 10 bases. Trimming removed 2 bases from V and 4 bases from J; junction bases left unmatched: 4. CDR3 length equals 16 residues. From germline, CDR1 is KGHSH and CDR2 LQKENI.

V usage is TRBV7-9 and J usage is TRBJ1-2, with 9 bases lining up with TRBD1. V shed 6 bases, J shed 8 bases, and the junction held 10 bases outside the gene matches. Germline V gene lookup returns CDR1 SEHNR and CDR2 FQNEAQ (reference sequence). The CDR3 consists of 14 residues. DNA for the CDR3: TGTGCCAGCAGGCGGAACAGGGGGCTCGGGGGCTACACCTTC. Its translation is CASRRNRGLGGYTF.

The gene calls are TRBV5-4 and TRBJ2-3, with unresolved D. Trimming stripped 0 bases from V and 0 bases from J, with 8 bases between. This CDR3 contains 15 residues. The germline V gene has CDR1 SGHNT and CDR2 YYREEE (reference sequence). The CDR3 protein is CASSLAPASTDTQYF. The CDR3 nucleotides are TGTGCCAGCAGCTTGGCCCCAGCGAGCACAGATACGCAGTATTTT.

This sequence joins TRBV23-1 and TRBJ2-3, with TRBD2 identical over 11 bases. TRBV23-1 is annotated as an ORF whose role is uncertain. The junction had 10 bases not matched to a gene; V was cut back by 2 bases and J by 6 bases. The CDR3 is made up of 17 amino acids. In DNA, the CDR3 is TGCGCCAGCAGTCAACCCTCTATAGCGGGAGGGATTGATACGCAGTATTTT. It codes for CASSQPSIAGGIDTQYF.

This clone was seen only once. The rearrangement joins TRBV5-4 to TRBJ2-2; D ambiguous. V lost 2 bases and J lost 2, with 10 bases in between. Germline V CDR1 and CDR2: SGHNT, YYREEE (reference sequence). CDR3 length equals 15 residues. CDR3: CASSFRQSNTGELFF. The CDR3 bases are TGTGCCAGCAGCTTTCGTCAGTCAAACACCGGGGAGCTGTTTTTT.

The chain uses TRBV7-8 and TRBJ2-7, with TRBD2 matching 13 bases. Germline V gene sequence: CDR1 SGHVS, CDR2 FQNEAQ. This CDR3 contains 15 residues. With V trimmed by 5 bases and J by 3 bases, 4 bases remained unmatched. The CDR3 region is CASSGGLAGDYEQYF. The CDR3 DNA reads as TGTGCCAGCAGCGGAGGACTAGCGGGGGACTACGAGCAGTACTTC.

The rearrangement joins TRBV6-1 to TRBJ1-5, with 8 bases lining up with TRBD1. The CDR3 extends over 16 amino acids. Trimming took 3 bases from V and 0 from J; bases not matched to a gene: 4. Germline loops: CDR1 MNHNS, CDR2 SASEGT. The CDR3 region has the DNA TGTGCCAGCAGTGATGGACAGGGCCGTAGCAATCAGCCCCAGCATTTT. It specifies CASSDGQGRSNQPQHF.

The chain recombines TRBV18 with TRBJ1-2; no reliable D call. This CDR3 is built from 15 residues. The V gene lost 2 bases and the J gene lost 4 bases, with 14 bases spanning the gap. Germline CDR1 is KGHSH and CDR2 is LQKENI. The DNA of the CDR3 is TGTGCCAGCTCACCAGCCGACGGGATTTTCTATGGCTACACCTTC. Translating gives CASSPADGIFYGYTF.